Given below is one T cell receptor beta chain in context. V lost 6 bases to trimming and J lost 4 bases, with 9 bases between them. Per germline, CDR1 MDHEN and CDR2 SYDVKM. CDR3 length: 12 residues. The sample is drawn from a study of shared clonotypes between healthy human individuals. The assay was immunoSEQ multiplex PCR, and TCRdb's table has in-frame clones only and misses some. The repertoire holds about 380,000 clones, with approximately 96% as singletons. The V and J genes are TRBV28 and TRBJ2-5; tentative D call: TRBD2 (6 bases). This clonotype originated in a man under 40 in good health. Sequenced: memory CD8+ T cells sorted from blood. Noted subset: CD45RO+ cells pooled with CCR7-negative TemRA cells. For the CDR3, the DNA is TGTGCCAGCAGGCGGGGTGGAGAGACCCAGTACTTC. Its translation is CASRRGGETQYF.